The clone carrying this TCR beta chain was detected many times. This CDR3 has 16 amino acids. Trimming took off 1 base at V and 0 bases at J, with 12 bases between the two ends. Germline V lookup: CDR1 SGHTA, CDR2 FQGTGA. For ophthalmopathy patients, the Clinical Activity Score was at least 3 and the NOSPECS grade at least 4; duration was under 3 months. TCR beta CDR3 regions were amplified from RNA transcripts. HTBI primers were the set used in a first-round RT-PCR of the TCR CDR3. From the multiplex PCR reads, TCRdb called clonotypes with MiXCR, one entry per CDR3 protein. This sample has 500,000 to 550,000 distinct CDR3 sequences, with 15% to 20% found just once. These data belong to a study of T cells in Graves' hyperthyroidism and ophthalmopathy.

The sequencing input was blood. The origin of this receptor is a man aged 40-49 years with Graves' ophthalmopathy. This rearrangement joins TRBV7-3 to TRBJ2-5, with unresolved D. This chain's CDR3 is CASSLNGGSNQETQYF. In DNA, the CDR3 is TGTGCCAGCAGCTTAAATGGCGGAAGCAACCAAGAGACCCAGTACTTC.